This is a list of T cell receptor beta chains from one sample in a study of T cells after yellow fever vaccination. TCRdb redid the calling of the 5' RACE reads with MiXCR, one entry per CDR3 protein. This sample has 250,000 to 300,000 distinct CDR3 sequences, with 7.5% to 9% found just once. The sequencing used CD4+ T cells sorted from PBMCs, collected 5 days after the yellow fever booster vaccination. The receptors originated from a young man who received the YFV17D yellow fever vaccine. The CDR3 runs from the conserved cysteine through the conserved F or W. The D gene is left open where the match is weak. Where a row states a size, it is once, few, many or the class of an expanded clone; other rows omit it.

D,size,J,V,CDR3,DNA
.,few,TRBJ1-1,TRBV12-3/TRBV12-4,CASSFFPTGSPFEAFF,TGTGCCAGCAGTTTCTTCCCTACAGGGAGCCCATTCGAGGCTTTCTTT
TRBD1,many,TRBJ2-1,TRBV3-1,CASSQGYRGTEQFF,TGTGCCAGCAGCCAAGGATACAGGGGAACTGAGCAGTTCTTC
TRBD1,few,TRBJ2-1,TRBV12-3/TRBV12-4,CASSLGQGMNEQFF,TGTGCCAGCAGTTTGGGACAGGGGATGAATGAGCAGTTCTTC
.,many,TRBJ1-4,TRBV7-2,CASSSAGRGVATNEKLFF,TGTGCCAGCAGCTCAGCCGGGAGGGGAGTGGCAACTAATGAAAAACTGTTTTTT
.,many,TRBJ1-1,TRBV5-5,CASSLLVGTEAFF,TGTGCCAGCAGCTTGTTAGTAGGTACTGAAGCTTTCTTT
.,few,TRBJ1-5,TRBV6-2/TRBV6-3,CASSSRRGDQPQHF,TGTGCCAGCAGTTCGCGCAGGGGAGATCAGCCCCAGCATTTT
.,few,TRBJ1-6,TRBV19,CASQGQLNSPLHF,TGTGCCAGTCAAGGACAACTAAATTCACCCCTCCACTTT
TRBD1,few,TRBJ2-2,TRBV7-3,CASSLGTADTGELFF,TGTGCCAGCAGCTTAGGGACAGCCGACACCGGGGAGCTGTTTTTT
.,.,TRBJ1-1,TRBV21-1,CASSRDRETWAEAFF,TGTGCCAGCAGCCGGGACAGGGAAACTTGGGCTGAAGCTTTCTTT
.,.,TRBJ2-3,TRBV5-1,CASSPMASNAATDTQYF,TGCGCCAGCAGCCCCATGGCCAGCAACGCCGCCACAGATACGCAGTATTTT
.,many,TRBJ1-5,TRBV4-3,CASSQDFNQPQHF,TGCGCCAGCAGCCAGGACTTCAATCAGCCCCAGCATTTT
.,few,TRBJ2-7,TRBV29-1,CSVGWVETYEQYF,TGCAGCGTTGGTTGGGTAGAGACGTACGAGCAGTACTTC
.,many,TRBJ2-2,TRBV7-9,CASSLWQGNTGELFF,TGTGCCAGCAGCTTGTGGCAGGGGAACACCGGGGAGCTGTTTTTT
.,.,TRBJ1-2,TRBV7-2,CASSSGSYYGYTF,TGTGCCAGCAGCTCTGGCTCCTACTATGGCTACACCTTC
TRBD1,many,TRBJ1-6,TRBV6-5,CASSEFRQGLYNSPLHF,TGTGCCAGCAGTGAATTTCGACAGGGGCTTTATAATTCACCCCTCCACTTT
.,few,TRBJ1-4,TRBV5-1,CASSLVGRGAGDTGSEKLFF,TGCGCCAGCAGCTTGGTCGGTCGAGGGGCAGGGGACACCGGTTCCGAAAAACTGTTTTTT
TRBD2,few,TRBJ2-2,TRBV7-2,CASSRRATSYNTGELFF,TGTGCCAGCAGCCGCAGAGCGACTAGCTATAACACCGGGGAGCTGTTTTTT
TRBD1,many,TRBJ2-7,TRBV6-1,CASNRSGTGAREQYF,TGTGCCAGCAACCGATCGGGGACAGGGGCTCGGGAGCAGTACTTC
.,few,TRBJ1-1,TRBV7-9,CASSLQTEAFF,TGTGCCAGCAGCTTACAGACTGAAGCTTTCTTT
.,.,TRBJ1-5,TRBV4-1,CASSQASGNNQPQHF,TGCGCCAGCAGCCAAGCGAGTGGGAACAATCAGCCCCAGCATTTT
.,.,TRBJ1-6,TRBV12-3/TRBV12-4,CASSPRGDQSPLHF,TGTGCCAGCAGCCCAAGGGGAGATCAGTCACCCCTCCACTTT
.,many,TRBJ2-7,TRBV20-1,CSALALGPGLYF,TGCAGTGCCCTCGCCTTGGGGCCCGGGCTGTACTTC
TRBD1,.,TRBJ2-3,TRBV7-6,CASSLYRTGRDTQYF,TGTGCCAGCAGCTTATATAGGACAGGGAGGGATACGCAGTATTTT
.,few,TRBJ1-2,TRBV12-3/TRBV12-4,CASSPFPGGNYGYTF,TGTGCCAGCAGTCCATTTCCGGGGGGCAACTATGGCTACACCTTC
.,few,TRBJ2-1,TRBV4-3,CASSQGTGDGLEQFF,TGCGCCAGCAGCCAAGGGACAGGAGATGGACTAGAGCAGTTCTTC
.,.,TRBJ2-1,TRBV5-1,CASSLRNRVEGEQFF,TGCGCCAGCAGCTTACGAAACAGGGTAGAAGGCGAGCAGTTCTTC
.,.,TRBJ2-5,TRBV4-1,CASSQESGRPETQYF,TGCGCCAGCAGCCAAGAGTCGGGGCGGCCAGAGACCCAGTACTTC
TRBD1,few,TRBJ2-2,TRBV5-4,CASSLSGTGAQGELFF,TGTGCCAGCAGCTTGAGTGGGACAGGGGCTCAGGGGGAGCTGTTTTTT
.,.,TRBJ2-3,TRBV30,CAWRQGGADTQYF,TGTGCCTGGAGACAGGGTGGCGCAGATACGCAGTATTTT
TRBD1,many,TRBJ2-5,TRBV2,CASRTGTGGETQYF,TGTGCCAGCAGGACCGGGACAGGAGGAGAGACCCAGTACTTC
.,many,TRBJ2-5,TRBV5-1,CASARGSSETQYF,TGCGCCAGCGCCCGGGGGAGCTCCGAGACCCAGTACTTC
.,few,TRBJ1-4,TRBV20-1,CSARDERSNEKLFF,TGCAGTGCTAGAGATGAACGGAGTAATGAAAAACTGTTTTTT
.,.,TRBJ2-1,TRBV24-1,CATGTTGNEQFF,TGTGCCACCGGGACGACGGGCAATGAGCAGTTCTTC
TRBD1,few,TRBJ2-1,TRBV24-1,CATSDRGTGYFF,TGTGCCACCAGTGATCGCGGGACAGGTTATTTCTTC
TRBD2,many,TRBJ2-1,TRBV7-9,CASSSPAGGTYNEQFF,TGTGCCAGCAGCTCCCCCGCGGGGGGGACGTACAATGAGCAGTTCTTC
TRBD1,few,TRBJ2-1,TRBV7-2,CASSSGTGIGEQFF,TGTGCCAGCAGCTCCGGGACAGGAATCGGTGAGCAGTTCTTC
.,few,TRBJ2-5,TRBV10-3,CAISEGGETQYF,TGTGCCATCAGCGAGGGTGGGGAGACCCAGTACTTC
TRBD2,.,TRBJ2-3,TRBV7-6,CASSVRRGGMRADTQYF,TGTGCCAGCAGCGTCAGGCGGGGGGGCATGAGGGCAGATACGCAGTATTTT
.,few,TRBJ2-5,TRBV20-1,CSASPSAFGETQYF,TGCAGTGCTAGCCCCTCCGCGTTCGGAGAGACCCAGTACTTC
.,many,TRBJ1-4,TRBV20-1,CSARHSLEKLFF,TGCAGTGCTAGGCACAGCCTGGAAAAACTGTTTTTT
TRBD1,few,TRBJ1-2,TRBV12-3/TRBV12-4,CASSLGGRGYGYTF,TGTGCCAGCAGTTTAGGTGGCAGGGGGTATGGCTACACCTTC
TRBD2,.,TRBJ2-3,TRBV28,CASPSSGDPTDTQYF,TGTGCCAGCCCTTCTAGCGGGGATCCCACAGATACGCAGTATTTT
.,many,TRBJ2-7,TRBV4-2,CASSQDRYEQYF,TGTGCCAGCAGCCAAGATCGTTACGAGCAGTACTTC
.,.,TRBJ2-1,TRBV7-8,CASSRGPKTEQFF,TGTGCCAGCAGCCGGGGACCAAAGACAGAGCAGTTCTTC
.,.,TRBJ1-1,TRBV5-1,CASSSQNSREAFF,TGCGCCAGCAGCTCCCAGAACTCACGAGAAGCTTTCTTT
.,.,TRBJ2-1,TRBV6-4,CASSDGTSAYNEQFF,TGTGCCAGCAGTGACGGAACATCGGCCTACAATGAGCAGTTCTTC
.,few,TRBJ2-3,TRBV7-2,CASSFARGSTDTQYF,TGTGCCAGCAGCTTTGCGCGGGGTAGCACAGATACGCAGTATTTT
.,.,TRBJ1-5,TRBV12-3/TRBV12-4,CASSLGETIRYGNQPQHF,TGTGCCAGCAGTTTGGGGGAGACCATCAGGTATGGCAATCAGCCCCAGCATTTT